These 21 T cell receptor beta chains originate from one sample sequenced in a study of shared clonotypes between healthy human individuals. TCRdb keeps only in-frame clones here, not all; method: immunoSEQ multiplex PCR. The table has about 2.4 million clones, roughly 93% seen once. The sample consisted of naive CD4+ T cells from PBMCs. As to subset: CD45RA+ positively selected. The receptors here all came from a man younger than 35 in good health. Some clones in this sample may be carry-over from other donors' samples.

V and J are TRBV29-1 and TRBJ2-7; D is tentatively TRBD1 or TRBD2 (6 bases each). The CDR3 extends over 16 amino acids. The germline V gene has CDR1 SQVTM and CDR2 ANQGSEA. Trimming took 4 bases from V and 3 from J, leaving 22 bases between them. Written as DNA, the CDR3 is TGCAGCGTTGTTAGCATTAAAACGGGGGCCCACTACGAGCAGTACTTC. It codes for CSVVSIKTGAHYEQYF.

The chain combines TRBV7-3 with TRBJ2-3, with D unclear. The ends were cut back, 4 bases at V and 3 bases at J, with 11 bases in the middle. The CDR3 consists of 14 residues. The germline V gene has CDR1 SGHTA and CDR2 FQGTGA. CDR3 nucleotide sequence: TGTGCCAGCAGCTCGATGGGTATAACAGATACGCAGTATTTT. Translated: CASSSMGITDTQYF.

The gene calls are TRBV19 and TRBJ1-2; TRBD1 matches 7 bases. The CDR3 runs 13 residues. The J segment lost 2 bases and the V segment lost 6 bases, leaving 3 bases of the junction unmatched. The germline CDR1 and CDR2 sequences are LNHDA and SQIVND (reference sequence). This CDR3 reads CASRATGNYGYTF. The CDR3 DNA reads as TGTGCCAGTAGGGCGACAGGGAACTATGGCTACACCTTC.

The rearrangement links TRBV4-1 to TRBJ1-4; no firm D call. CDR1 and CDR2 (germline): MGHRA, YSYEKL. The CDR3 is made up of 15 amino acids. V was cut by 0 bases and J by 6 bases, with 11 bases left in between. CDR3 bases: TGCGCCAGCAGCCAAGATCAGCAGGCATATGAAAAACTGTTTTTT. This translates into CASSQDQQAYEKLFF.

The CDR3 is CASSTNREQYF. The DNA of the CDR3 is TGTGCCAGCAGTACGAACAGGGAGCAGTACTTC. The chain uses TRBV28 and TRBJ2-7, with D possibly matching TRBD1 (5 bases). CDR3 length: 11 amino acids. V was clipped by 5 bases and J by 7 bases, with 9 bases between them. The germline V gene encodes CDR1 MDHEN and CDR2 SYDVKM.

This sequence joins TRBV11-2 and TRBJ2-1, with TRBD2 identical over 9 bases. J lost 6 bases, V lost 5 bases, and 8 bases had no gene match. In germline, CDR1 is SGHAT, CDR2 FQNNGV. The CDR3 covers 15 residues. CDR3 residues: CASSVGTSLSNEQFF. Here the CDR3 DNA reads TGTGCCAGCAGCGTCGGGACTAGCTTAAGCAATGAGCAGTTCTTC.

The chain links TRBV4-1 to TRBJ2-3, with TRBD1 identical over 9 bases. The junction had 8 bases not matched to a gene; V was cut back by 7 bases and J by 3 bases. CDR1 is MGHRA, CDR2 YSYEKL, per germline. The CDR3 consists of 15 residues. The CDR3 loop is CASTSQGQGTDTQYF. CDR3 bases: TGCGCCAGCACAAGCCAGGGACAGGGAACAGATACGCAGTATTTT.

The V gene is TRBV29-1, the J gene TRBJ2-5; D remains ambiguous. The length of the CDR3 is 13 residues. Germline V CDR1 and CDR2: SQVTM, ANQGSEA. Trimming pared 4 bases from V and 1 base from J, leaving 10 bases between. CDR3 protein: CSVAPSPQETQYF. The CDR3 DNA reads TGCAGCGTTGCCCCCTCCCCCCAAGAGACCCAGTACTTC.

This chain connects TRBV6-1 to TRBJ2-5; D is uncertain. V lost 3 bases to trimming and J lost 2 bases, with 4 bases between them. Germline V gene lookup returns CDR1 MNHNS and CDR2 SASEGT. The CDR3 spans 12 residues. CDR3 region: CASSDRQETQYF. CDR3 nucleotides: TGTGCCAGCAGTGATAGGCAAGAGACCCAGTACTTC.

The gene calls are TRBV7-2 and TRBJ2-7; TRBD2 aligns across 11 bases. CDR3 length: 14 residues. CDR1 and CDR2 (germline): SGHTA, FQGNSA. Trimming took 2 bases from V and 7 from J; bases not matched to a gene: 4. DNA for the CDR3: TGTGCCAGCAGCTTACGGACTAGCGGGTGGGAGCAGTACTTC. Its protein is CASSLRTSGWEQYF.

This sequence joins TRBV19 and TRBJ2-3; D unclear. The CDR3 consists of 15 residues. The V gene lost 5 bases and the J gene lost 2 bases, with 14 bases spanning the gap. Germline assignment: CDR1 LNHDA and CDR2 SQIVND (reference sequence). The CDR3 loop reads CASSARLDITDTQYF. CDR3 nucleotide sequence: TGTGCCAGTAGTGCCCGACTGGATATCACAGATACGCAGTATTTT.

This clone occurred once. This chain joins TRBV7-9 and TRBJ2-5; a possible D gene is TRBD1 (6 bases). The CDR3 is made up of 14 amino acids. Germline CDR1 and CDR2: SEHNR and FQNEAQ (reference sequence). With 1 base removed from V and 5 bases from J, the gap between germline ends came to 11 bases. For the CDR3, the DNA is TGTGCCAGCAGCTTAGGGGTGCAGGGGGAGACCCAGTACTTC. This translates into CASSLGVQGETQYF.

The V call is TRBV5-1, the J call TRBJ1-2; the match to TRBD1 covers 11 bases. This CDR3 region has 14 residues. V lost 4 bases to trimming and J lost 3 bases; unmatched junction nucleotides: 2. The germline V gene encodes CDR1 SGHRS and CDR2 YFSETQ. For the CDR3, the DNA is TGCGCCAGCAGCCGGGGACAGGGGGACTATGGCTACACCTTC. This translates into CASSRGQGDYGYTF.

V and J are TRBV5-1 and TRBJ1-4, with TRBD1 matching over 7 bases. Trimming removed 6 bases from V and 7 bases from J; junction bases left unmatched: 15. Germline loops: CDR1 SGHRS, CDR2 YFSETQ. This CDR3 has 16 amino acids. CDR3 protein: CASIPSTDRALEKLFF. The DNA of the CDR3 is TGCGCCAGCATCCCCAGTACCGACAGGGCGCTTGAAAAACTGTTTTTT.

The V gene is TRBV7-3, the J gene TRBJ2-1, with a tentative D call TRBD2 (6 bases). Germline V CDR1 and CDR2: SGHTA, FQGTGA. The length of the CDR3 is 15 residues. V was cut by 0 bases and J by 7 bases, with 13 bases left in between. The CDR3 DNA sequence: TGTGCCAGCAGCTTAACACCCGGGAGCCAGAATGAGCAGTTCTTC. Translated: CASSLTPGSQNEQFF.

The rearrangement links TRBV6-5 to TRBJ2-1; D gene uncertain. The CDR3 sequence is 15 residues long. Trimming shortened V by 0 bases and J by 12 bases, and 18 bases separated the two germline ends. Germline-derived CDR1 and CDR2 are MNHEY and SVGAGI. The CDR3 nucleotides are TGTGCCAGCAGTTACTCCTATCCTGACGCCCGGATGCAGTTCTTC. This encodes CASSYSYPDARMQFF.

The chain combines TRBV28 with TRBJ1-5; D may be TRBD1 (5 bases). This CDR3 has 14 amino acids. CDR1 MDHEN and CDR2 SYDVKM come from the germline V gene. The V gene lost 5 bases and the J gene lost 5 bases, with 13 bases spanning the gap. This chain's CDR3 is CASSGRGGDQPQHF. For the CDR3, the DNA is TGTGCCAGCAGTGGCCGGGGGGGGGATCAGCCCCAGCATTTT.

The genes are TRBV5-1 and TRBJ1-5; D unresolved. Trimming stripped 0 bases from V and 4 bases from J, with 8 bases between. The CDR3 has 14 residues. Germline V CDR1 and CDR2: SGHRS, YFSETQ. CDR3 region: CASSLESGNQPQHF. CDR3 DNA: TGCGCCAGCAGCTTGGAATCGGGAAATCAGCCCCAGCATTTT.

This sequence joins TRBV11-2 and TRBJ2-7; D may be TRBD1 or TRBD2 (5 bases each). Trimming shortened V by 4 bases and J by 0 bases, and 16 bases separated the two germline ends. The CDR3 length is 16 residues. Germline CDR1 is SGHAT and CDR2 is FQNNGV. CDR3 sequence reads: CASSSQRAGSSYEQYF. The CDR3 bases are TGTGCCAGCAGCTCCCAGAGGGCAGGGTCCTCCTACGAGCAGTACTTC.

The CDR3 DNA is TGTGCCAGCAGCTCACCTGGGGGACTAGCGGGATCCGAGCAGTACTTC. Encoded protein: CASSSPGGLAGSEQYF. This rearrangement joins TRBV7-9 to TRBJ2-7, with 13 bases matching TRBD2. V lost 4 bases and J lost 6; bases outside the gene matches: 9. CDR1 is SEHNR, CDR2 FQNEAQ, per germline (reference sequence). The CDR3 has 16 amino acids.

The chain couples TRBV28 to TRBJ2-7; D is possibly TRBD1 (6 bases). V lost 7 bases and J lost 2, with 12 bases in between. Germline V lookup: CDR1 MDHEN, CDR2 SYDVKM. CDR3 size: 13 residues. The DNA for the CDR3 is TGTGCCAGCACAGGGACATCCCCCTACGAGCAGTACTTC. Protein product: CASTGTSPYEQYF.